This passage covers 7 T cell receptor beta chains from one sample sequenced in a study of human T cells and chemical hapten exposure. Time point in this sample: patch test 2, 6 weeks after DPC sensitization. The treatment denotes: therapeutic diphenylcyclopropenone sensitization with weekly scalp DPC. TCRdb passed the RACE reads through MiXCR, listing each CDR3 protein once. This table has roughly 380,000 distinct CDR3 sequences, more than 5% appearing once. The material sequenced was whole blood, taken in connection with sensitization to the hapten diphenylcyclopropenone (DPC). The receptors stem from a woman between 18 and 30 years old with alopecia areata. Some clones in this sample may be carry-over from other donors' samples.

This clonotype was found many times. This likely comes from a read error, as the CDR3 has no conserved phenylalanine or tryptophan at its end. Because the CDR3's place on the DNA is in doubt, the DNA is left out and the CDR3 is given as listed by TCRdb. The chain carries TRBV2 and TRBJ1-2; TRBD1, the D gene given by the table, was not confirmed from the DNA. The germline V gene has CDR1 SNHLY and CDR2 FYNNEI. The CDR3 extends over 8 residues, inclusive of both ends. The CDR3 sequence: CASFSRGL.

This clonotype was seen a handful of times. V usage is TRBV4-1 and J usage is TRBJ2-7, with D tentatively TRBD2 (5 bases). CDR1 is MGHRA and CDR2 is YSYEKL in the germline V gene. This CDR3 has 11 residues. Trimming stripped 6 bases from V and 5 bases from J, with 8 bases between. Here the CDR3 DNA reads TGCGCCAGCAGGTACGGGAACGAGCAGTACTTC. Residues: CASRYGNEQYF.

The chain employs TRBV6-5 and TRBJ1-1; tentative D call: TRBD1 (5 bases). Trimming shortened V by 5 bases and J by 1 base, and 17 bases separated the two germline ends. Germline V gene data show CDR1 as MNHEY and CDR2 as SVGAGI. The CDR3 runs to 16 residues. CDR3 loop: CASSGLTGRGNTEAFF. CDR3 coding DNA: TGTGCCAGCAGTGGTCTCACGGGACGGGGGAACACTGAAGCTTTCTTT.

This clonotype was counted many times. The chain has TRBV4-3 and TRBJ1-5; D remains ambiguous. The CDR3 totals 14 residues. CDR1 is LGHNA, CDR2 YSLEER, per germline. The V end was cut by 0 bases, the J end by 6 bases, with 9 bases between. The chain's CDR3 is CASSQDPGFQPQHF. DNA for the CDR3: TGCGCCAGCAGCCAAGATCCCGGGTTTCAGCCCCAGCATTTT.

V and J are TRBV5-6 and TRBJ2-7; 8 positions agree with TRBD1. Germline-derived CDR1 and CDR2 are SGHDT and YYEEEE. This CDR3 has 14 residues. Losses at the gene ends were 4 bases for V and 5 bases for J; bases not matched to a gene: 8. CDR3 sequence (DNA): TGTGCCAGCAGCCCGGGACAGGTCTACCACGAGCAGTACTTC. It yields the protein CASSPGQVYHEQYF.

This clonotype was observed a handful of times. The chain couples TRBV7-8 to TRBJ2-5, with 7 positions matching TRBD1. This CDR3 is built from 16 residues. The germline V gene has CDR1 SGHVS and CDR2 FQNEAQ. J was trimmed by 2 bases and V by 3 bases; bases with no gene match: 9. Here the CDR3 reads CASSFKTGSRQETQYF. In DNA form, the CDR3 reads TGTGCCAGCAGCTTTAAGACAGGGAGTCGACAAGAGACCCAGTACTTC.

This clonotype has a handful of counts. The chain combines TRBV6-6 with TRBJ2-1; D gene uncertain. Germline lookup yields CDR1 MNHNY and CDR2 SVGAGI (reference sequence). The CDR3 contains 17 residues. V was pared by 0 bases and J by 4 bases, with 16 bases between. The DNA of the CDR3 is TGTGCCAGCAGTTACTCAGAGCTCATGTCCAGGTACAATGAGCAGTTCTTC. Translation gives CASSYSELMSRYNEQFF.